The 12 T cell receptor beta chains below all came from one sample that was sequenced in a study of blood T cell repertoires in COVID-19 (dated by TCRdb to 2018 to 2021). Receptor libraries were prepared by the immunoSEQ multiplex PCR assay. In its TCRdb copy, this immuneACCESS table keeps in-frame sequences only and misses some clones. Where compared with another copy, unresolved V genes explain less than half of these, and the others have no known cause. This sample is represented by tens of thousands of clones; 86% of them were singletons. The biggest ten clones account for approximately 10% of the sample. Input material: peripheral blood. These receptors all stem from a man between 65 and 80 years old with active COVID-19.

The count of this clone is one. V and J are TRBV5-4 and TRBJ2-7; possibly TRBD1 for D (6 bases). This CDR3 spans 15 amino acids. The V and J ends lost 0 bases and 4 bases respectively, with 14 bases between them. Germline CDR1 and CDR2: SGHNT and YYREEE (reference sequence). CDR3: CASSLEVPGVYEQYF. CDR3 DNA sequence: TGTGCCAGCAGCTTGGAAGTTCCAGGGGTTTACGAGCAGTACTTC.

The chain employs TRBV5-1 and TRBJ1-2; 7 bases are a match to TRBD1. V was pared by 4 bases and J by 2 bases, with 2 bases of the junction left unmatched. Germline CDR1 reads SGHRS; CDR2 reads YFSETQ. This CDR3 is 13 amino acids long. CDR3 loop: CASSQTGNYGYTF. The CDR3 DNA sequence: TGCGCCAGCAGCCAGACAGGGAACTATGGCTACACCTTC.

This sequence joins TRBV19 and TRBJ1-5; 7 bases match TRBD1. V gave up 7 bases and J gave up 0 bases; unmatched junction bases: 6. The CDR3 has 15 residues. From germline, CDR1 is LNHDA and CDR2 SQIVND (reference sequence). In DNA form, the CDR3 reads TGTGCCAGTACTACTGGACAGGATAGCAATCAGCCCCAGCATTTT. The encoded protein is CASTTGQDSNQPQHF.

This chain connects TRBV24-1 to TRBJ1-1, with 10 bases matching TRBD1. CDR1 and CDR2 (germline): KGHDR, SFDVKD. J was trimmed by 7 bases and V by 3 bases; bases with no gene match: 7. This CDR3 has 15 residues. CDR3 in DNA: TGTGCCACCAGTGATCCGGGACAGGGGAAAAATGAAGCTTTCTTT. Protein product: CATSDPGQGKNEAFF.

This clone has a handful of counts. The gene calls are TRBV7-2 and TRBJ2-1, with no clear D. CDR3 length: 16 amino acids. V was shortened by 0 bases and J by 0 bases, with 9 bases between the two germline ends. CDR1 is SGHTA, CDR2 FQGNSA, per germline. The CDR3 nucleotides are TGTGCCAGCAGCTTAGCGGCGGCAAGCTCCTACAATGAGCAGTTCTTC. It translates to CASSLAAASSYNEQFF.

This chain uses TRBV4-3 with TRBJ2-2; D perhaps matches TRBD2 (5 bases). V dropped 4 bases and J dropped 0 bases, with 12 bases sitting between them. The CDR3 is 16 residues long. The germline CDR1 and CDR2 sequences are LGHNA and YSLEER. The CDR3 loop is CASSRNGGANTGELFF. The CDR3 DNA follows: TGCGCCAGCAGCCGGAATGGAGGAGCGAACACCGGGGAGCTGTTTTTT.

J is TRBJ1-5 and V is TRBV6-5; maybe TRBD1 (6 bases). The ends were cut back, 0 bases at V and 7 bases at J, with 10 bases in the middle. The CDR3 runs to 14 residues. Germline V gene lookup returns CDR1 MNHEY and CDR2 SVGAGI. The CDR3 sequence: CASSYSGARQPQHF. Here the CDR3 DNA reads TGTGCCAGCAGTTACTCGGGGGCGCGGCAGCCCCAGCATTTT.

The V call is TRBV19, the J call TRBJ2-1; TRBD1 matches 7 bases. Germline V gene data show CDR1 as LNHDA and CDR2 as SQIVND (reference sequence). Trimming took 2 bases from V and 5 from J; bases not matched to a gene: 9. The CDR3 consists of 16 residues. CDR3 sequence (DNA): TGTGCCAGTAGTATACCAAAGGGGGCATGGGACAATGAGCAGTTCTTC. This sequence encodes CASSIPKGAWDNEQFF.

J is TRBJ1-1 and V is TRBV5-6; 8 bases match TRBD1. J was trimmed by 10 bases and V by 5 bases; bases with no gene match: 16. CDR1 and CDR2 (germline): SGHDT, YYEEEE. This CDR3 comprises 15 residues. The CDR3 sequence is CASSRGGAGQGSAFF. CDR3 DNA sequence: TGTGCCAGCAGTCGAGGCGGGGCAGGACAGGGTTCAGCTTTCTTT.

The chain joins TRBV29-1 to TRBJ2-5, with D unclear. Trimming left V 2 bases short and J 5 bases short, with 9 bases between. Germline values: CDR1 SQVTM, CDR2 ANQGSEA. The CDR3 is made up of 12 amino acids. CDR3 amino acids: CSVEYGAETQYF. As DNA, the CDR3 is TGCAGCGTTGAATACGGAGCTGAGACCCAGTACTTC.

DNA of the CDR3: TGTGCCAGCAGTGTCGGAGCTAAGCAGTTCTTC. It yields the protein CASSVGAKQFF. The genes are TRBV2 and TRBJ2-1; no definite D call. This CDR3 region has 11 residues. Germline loops: CDR1 SNHLY, CDR2 FYNNEI. Trimming stripped 4 bases from V and 11 bases from J, with 9 bases between. The full variable domain, its missing parts supplied by reference TRBV2 and TRBJ2-1, is EPEVTQTPSHQVTQMGQEVILRCVPISNHLYFYWYRQILGQKVEFLVSFYNNEISEKSEIFDDQFSVERPDGSNFTLKIRSTKLEDSAMYFCASSVGAKQFFGPGTRLTVL.

The table lists this clone with a count of one. The rearrangement joins TRBV7-3 to TRBJ1-2, with 7 bases identical to TRBD1. This CDR3 contains 15 residues. Trimming took 1 base from V and 4 from J; bases not matched to a gene: 6. Germline V gene sequence: CDR1 SGHTA, CDR2 FQGTGA. CDR3 coding DNA: TGTGCCAGCAGCTTAAACCCTGACAGGGCCTATGGCTACACCTTC. As protein: CASSLNPDRAYGYTF. The variable domain in full, with the rest retrieved from reference TRBV7-3 and TRBJ1-2, is GAGVSQTPSNKVTEKGKYVELRCDPISGHTALYWYRQSLGQGPEFLIYFQGTGAADDSGLPNDRFFAVRPEGSVSTLKIQRTERGDSAVYLCASSLNPDRAYGYTFGSGTRLTVV.